This record concerns one T cell receptor beta chain sequence. Its antigen is as yet unknown. Sequencing used immunoSEQ multiplex PCR; TCRdb keeps in-frame clones, though not all of them. The table has 70,000 to 75,000 clones, around three quarters seen once. The CDR3 consists of 13 residues. The germline CDR1 and CDR2 sequences are SGHNT and YENEEA. Trimming removed 6 bases from V and 5 bases from J, with 13 bases in between. The entry originates in a study of T cell responses to AZD1222 COVID-19 vaccine. Study results and limitations: Every sample of the repertoires postdated the peak T cell response. Across the whole spike, CD4 TCRs peaked at regions 160-218 and 743-854.

The analysis combined second doses at about 4 or about 12 weeks. The sequence came from an adult who received the AZD1222 COVID-19 vaccine. The chain joins TRBV11-3 to TRBJ1-1, with D possibly TRBD1 on 5 matching bases. The sequenced sample was peripheral blood, obtained 28 days after the second AZD1222 dose. The CDR3 loop reads CASSPSWGTEAFF. Here the CDR3 DNA reads TGTGCCAGCAGTCCGAGTTGGGGGACTGAAGCTTTCTTT.